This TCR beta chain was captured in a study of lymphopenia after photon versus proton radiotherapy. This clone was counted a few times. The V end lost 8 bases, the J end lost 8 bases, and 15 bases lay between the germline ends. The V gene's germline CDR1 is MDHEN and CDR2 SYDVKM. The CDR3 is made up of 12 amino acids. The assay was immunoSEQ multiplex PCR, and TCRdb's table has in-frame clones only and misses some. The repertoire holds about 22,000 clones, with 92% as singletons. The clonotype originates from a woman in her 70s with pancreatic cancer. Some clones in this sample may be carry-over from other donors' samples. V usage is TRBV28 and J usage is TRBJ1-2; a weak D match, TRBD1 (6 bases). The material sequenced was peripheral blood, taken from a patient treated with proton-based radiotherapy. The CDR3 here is CASYSGVGGYTF. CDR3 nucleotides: TGTGCCAGCTACTCAGGGGTGGGGGGCTACACCTTC.